The 30 T cell receptor beta chains presented below share a single source sample, sequenced in a study of long-term antiretroviral therapy in people with HIV. Version v3.0 of the immunoSEQ assay ran at survey level. Sequencing was performed with immunoSEQ multiplex PCR; in TCRdb, only in-frame clones are kept and a portion is missing. The table includes more than 15,000 clones, roughly 80% detected once. This specimen consisted of unsorted PBMCs, obtained 2.3 years after starting antiretroviral therapy. Every receptor here comes from a woman aged 40 to 50 with HIV.

J is TRBJ2-1 and V is TRBV5-4; a possible D gene is TRBD1 (6 bases). Germline V gene data show CDR1 as SGHNT and CDR2 as YYREEE (reference sequence). The CDR3 spans 13 residues. The germline V and J ends were trimmed by 6 bases and 4 bases, with 11 bases remaining between them. CDR3 loop: CASTGTQYNEQFF. The DNA for the CDR3 is TGTGCCAGCACCGGGACACAATACAATGAGCAGTTCTTC.

V and J are TRBV5-1 and TRBJ2-1; TRBD2 aligns across 14 bases. The junction had 7 bases not matched to a gene; V was cut back by 4 bases and J by 7 bases. Germline CDR1 and CDR2: SGHRS and YFSETQ. The CDR3 sequence is 16 residues long. CDR3 in amino acids: CASSPRLAGGINEQFF. The DNA for the CDR3 is TGCGCCAGCAGCCCAAGACTAGCGGGAGGGATAAATGAGCAGTTCTTC.

This chain links TRBV19 with TRBJ2-5; D could derive from TRBD1 or TRBD2 (5 bases each). CDR1 LNHDA and CDR2 SQIVND come from the germline V gene (reference sequence). Trimming stripped 5 bases from V and 2 bases from J, with 15 bases between. The CDR3 has 15 residues. In DNA, the CDR3 is TGTGCCAGTAGTCGATTCGGGGCCCAGCAAGAGACCCAGTACTTC. Its protein product is CASSRFGAQQETQYF.

The chain combines TRBV11-2 with TRBJ2-1; D call uncertain. The V gene's germline CDR1 is SGHAT and CDR2 FQNNGV. The CDR3 loop spans 14 amino acids. The V and J ends lost 0 bases and 6 bases respectively, with 9 bases between them. The CDR3 spells CASSLDPNSNEQFF. For the CDR3, the DNA is TGTGCCAGCAGCTTAGATCCCAACAGCAATGAGCAGTTCTTC.

V is TRBV7-2 and J is TRBJ2-4; TRBD1 matches 9 bases. The CDR3 runs 18 residues. CDR1 SGHTA and CDR2 FQGNSA come from the germline V gene. Losses at the gene ends were 5 bases for V and 1 base for J; bases not matched to a gene: 12. The CDR3 bases are TGTGCCAGCAGCCAAACCCCACAGGGGGCGCTGGCCAAAAACATTCAGTACTTC. Protein sequence: CASSQTPQGALAKNIQYF.

This chain connects TRBV27 to TRBJ2-7, with TRBD2 matching 11 bases. This CDR3 is built from 16 residues. The trim removed 6 bases at V and 3 bases at J, leaving 10 bases unmatched. From germline, CDR1 is MNHEY and CDR2 SMNVEV (reference sequence). The CDR3 DNA reads TGTGCCAGCAGGAAAACCGGGACTAGCGGATACTACGAGCAGTACTTC. Translating it yields CASRKTGTSGYYEQYF.

The chain uses TRBV5-8 and TRBJ1-1; D is perhaps TRBD1 (6 bases). Germline V gene sequence: CDR1 SGHTS, CDR2 YDEGEE. V was shortened by 0 bases and J by 3 bases, with 27 bases between the two germline ends. This CDR3 is 20 amino acids long. The CDR3 reads CASSLAVSPTLLQGDTEAFF. The DNA of the CDR3 is TGTGCCAGCAGCTTGGCCGTTAGCCCCACGCTCCTACAGGGAGACACTGAAGCTTTCTTT. Full variable domain (outside the CDR3, taken from reference TRBV5-8 and TRBJ1-1): EAGVTQSPTHLIKTRGQQATLRCSPISGHTSVYWYQQALGLGLQFLLWYDEGEERNRGNFPPRFSGRQFPNYSSELNVNALELEDSALYLCASSLAVSPTLLQGDTEAFFGQGTRLTVV.

This rearrangement joins TRBV10-1 to TRBJ1-1; D remains ambiguous. The CDR3 length is 14 residues. Germline CDR1 reads WNHNN; CDR2 reads SYGVQD (reference sequence). V lost 6 bases and J lost 0, with 11 bases in between. CDR3 nucleotides: TGCGCCAGCAGCTCGACGGTAATGAACACTGAAGCTTTCTTT. Its protein is CASSSTVMNTEAFF.

The chain is built from TRBV19 and TRBJ2-3; no clear D. The CDR3 extends over 13 amino acids. V was pared by 3 bases and J by 3 bases, with 7 bases between. The V gene's germline CDR1 is LNHDA and CDR2 SQIVND (reference sequence). CDR3 sequence (DNA): TGTGCCAGTAGTATTTTTGCAACAGATACGCAGTATTTT. Translation gives CASSIFATDTQYF.

The chain is built from TRBV27 and TRBJ2-1; TRBD2 agrees at 13 bases. V lost 7 bases and J lost 7; bases outside the gene matches: 13. The germline CDR1 and CDR2 sequences are MNHEY and SMNVEV (reference sequence). CDR3 length equals 17 residues. CDR3 residues: CASTLRTGTSGANEQFF. The CDR3 DNA reads as TGTGCCAGCACGCTACGTACCGGGACTAGCGGGGCAAATGAGCAGTTCTTC.

This rearrangement joins TRBV14 to TRBJ2-3, with D perhaps given as TRBD1 or TRBD2 (5 bases each). The CDR3 is made up of 15 amino acids. Per the germline V gene, CDR1 is SGHDN and CDR2 is FVKESK. V lost 4 bases and J lost 0, with 11 bases in between. The CDR3 bases are TGTGCCAGCAGCCGGGACCTAGGGAGCACAGATACGCAGTATTTT. Protein product: CASSRDLGSTDTQYF. Full variable domain (remainder filled in from reference TRBV14 and TRBJ2-3): EAGVTQFPSHSVIEKGQTVTLRCDPISGHDNLYWYRRVMGKEIKFLLHFVKESKQDESGMPNNRFLAERTGGTYSTLKVQPAELEDSGVYFCASSRDLGSTDTQYFGPGTRLTVL.

The J gene is TRBJ2-5, the V gene TRBV19, with D tentatively TRBD1 (6 bases). Trimming cost V 5 bases and J 5 bases, with 12 bases left between them. Germline V CDR1 and CDR2: LNHDA, SQIVND (reference sequence). CDR3 length: 13 amino acids. As DNA, the CDR3 is TGTGCCAGTAGTTTCAGGGGCACGGAGACCCAGTACTTC. It yields the protein CASSFRGTETQYF.

V and J are TRBV6-6 and TRBJ1-1, with D unresolved. The germline V gene encodes CDR1 MNHNY and CDR2 SVGAGI (reference sequence). The V and J ends lost 0 bases and 0 bases respectively, with 8 bases between them. This CDR3 has 15 residues. In DNA, the CDR3 is TGTGCCAGCAGTTACTCGGACGGGCTGAACACTGAAGCTTTCTTT. Its translation is CASSYSDGLNTEAFF.

The chain combines TRBV9 with TRBJ2-5; no firm D call. Trimming left V 3 bases short and J 5 bases short, with 14 bases between. CDR3 length: 14 amino acids. From germline, CDR1 is SGDLS and CDR2 YYNGEE. CDR3 sequence: CASSEGSLVETQYF. The CDR3 DNA sequence: TGTGCCAGCAGCGAGGGTAGCTTGGTTGAGACCCAGTACTTC.

The chain combines TRBV2 with TRBJ1-2; D is unresolved. The CDR3 totals 12 residues. Germline V gene data show CDR1 as SNHLY and CDR2 as FYNNEI. Deletions cut 2 bases from V and 6 bases from J, with 7 bases between. The CDR3 nucleotides are TGTGCCAGCAGTGAAACTCCGGATGGCTACACCTTC. It translates to CASSETPDGYTF.

CDR3 in DNA: TGTGCCAGCAGCGTAGTAGGTAGCACAGATACGCAGTATTTT. Translating gives CASSVVGSTDTQYF. The rearrangement links TRBV9 to TRBJ2-3; the D is unclear. Trimming left V 0 bases short and J 0 bases short, with 5 bases between. Germline lookup yields CDR1 SGDLS and CDR2 YYNGEE. The CDR3 has 14 residues.

The V and J genes are TRBV29-1 and TRBJ1-2; weak D call: TRBD1 (6 bases). This CDR3 spans 13 amino acids. Trimming stripped 7 bases from V and 0 bases from J, with 12 bases between. Germline V lookup: CDR1 SQVTM, CDR2 ANQGSEA. The CDR3 protein is CSADGQSNYGYTF. As DNA, the CDR3 is TGCAGCGCAGATGGACAGTCTAACTATGGCTACACCTTC.

Here the CDR3 reads CASSLYWRRNEQYF. CDR3 nucleotides: TGTGCCAGCAGCTTGTACTGGCGGCGTAACGAGCAGTACTTC. J is TRBJ2-7 and V is TRBV5-4, with D unresolved. Germline assignment: CDR1 SGHNT and CDR2 YYREEE (reference sequence). The length of the CDR3 is 14 residues. Trimming removed 1 base from V and 5 bases from J, with 13 bases in between. Full variable domain (missing parts from reference TRBV5-4 and TRBJ2-7): ETGVTQSPTHLIKTRGQQVTLRCSSQSGHNTVSWYQQALGQGPQFIFQYYREEENGRGNFPPRFSGLQFPNYSSELNVNALELDDSALYLCASSLYWRRNEQYFGPGTRLTVT.

This rearrangement joins TRBV4-1 to TRBJ2-7, with 9 bases aligning to TRBD1. Germline CDR1 MGHRA, CDR2 YSYEKL. This CDR3 has 18 amino acids. V shed 0 bases, J shed 0 bases, and the junction held 9 bases outside the gene matches. CDR3 sequence: CASSQEARTGAISYEQYF. The CDR3 coding sequence is TGCGCCAGCAGCCAAGAGGCCCGGACAGGGGCCATCTCCTACGAGCAGTACTTC.

This clone is a singleton in its sample. The chain has TRBV29-1 and TRBJ2-3; 8 positions match TRBD2. The ends lost 0 bases at V and 2 bases at J; junction bases unmatched: 7. The CDR3 length is 16 residues. Germline V gives CDR1 SQVTM, CDR2 ANQGSEA. CDR3 loop: CSVEDVAGGLTDTQYF. Here the CDR3 DNA reads TGCAGCGTTGAAGATGTGGCGGGAGGTCTCACAGATACGCAGTATTTT.

The table lists this clone with a few counts. The chain couples TRBV5-1 to TRBJ1-2; no firm D call. The CDR3 runs to 15 residues. Trimming stripped 0 bases from V and 0 bases from J, with 9 bases between. CDR1 SGHRS and CDR2 YFSETQ come from the germline V gene. CDR3 residues: CASSLDSSSNYGYTF. CDR3 DNA: TGCGCCAGCAGCTTGGACAGCTCTTCTAACTATGGCTACACCTTC.

V gene TRBV6-6 combines with J gene TRBJ2-2; D is unclear. The CDR3 sequence is 16 residues long. In germline, CDR1 is MNHNY, CDR2 SVGAGI (reference sequence). The V end lost 7 bases, the J end lost 0 bases, and 15 bases lay between the germline ends. The CDR3 is CASNWVGRANTGELFF. The CDR3 nucleotides are TGTGCCAGCAACTGGGTCGGGCGCGCGAACACCGGGGAGCTGTTTTTT.

The genes are TRBV5-1 and TRBJ2-1; D may match TRBD1 or TRBD2 (5 bases each). The germline V gene encodes CDR1 SGHRS and CDR2 YFSETQ. V gave up 6 bases and J gave up 0 bases, with 10 bases separating them. This CDR3 comprises 14 residues. In DNA form, the CDR3 reads TGCGCCAGCACTAGGGGAGACTCCTACAATGAGCAGTTCTTC. Translated, it gives CASTRGDSYNEQFF.

J is TRBJ1-5 and V is TRBV6-6; no clear D. Germline loops: CDR1 MNHNY, CDR2 SVGAGI (reference sequence). The CDR3 is made up of 14 amino acids. The V and J ends lost 2 bases and 1 base respectively, with 6 bases between them. This CDR3 is CASSYPDSNQPQHF. CDR3 coding DNA: TGTGCCAGCAGTTACCCTGACAGCAATCAGCCCCAGCATTTT.

This clone was picked up a small number of times. The chain uses TRBV7-9 and TRBJ2-7; D perhaps matches TRBD2 (5 bases). The CDR3 totals 13 residues. V was pared by 1 base and J by 6 bases, with 10 bases between. Germline V gene data show CDR1 as SEHNR and CDR2 as FQNEAQ (reference sequence). CDR3 in DNA: TGTGCCAGCAGCTTAGGTCCTAGCCTCGAGCAGTACTTC. Its protein is CASSLGPSLEQYF.

The chain uses TRBV14 and TRBJ2-7; D not resolved. CDR1 SGHDN and CDR2 FVKESK come from the germline V gene. Trimming removed 0 bases at V and 3 bases at J, with 15 bases between. The length of the CDR3 is 16 residues. CDR3 coding DNA: TGTGCCAGCAGCCAAGACACGGCGCGGCCGTTCTACGAGCAGTACTTC. Encoded protein: CASSQDTARPFYEQYF.

The rearrangement links TRBV19 to TRBJ2-1; possible D gene TRBD1, 7 bases. Germline values: CDR1 LNHDA, CDR2 SQIVND (reference sequence). The CDR3 loop spans 14 amino acids. Trimming took off 3 bases at V and 7 bases at J, with 13 bases between the two ends. The CDR3 DNA reads TGTGCCAGTAGTATTTTGGCAGGGGGGAATGAGCAGTTCTTC. This codes for CASSILAGGNEQFF. Using reference TRBV19 and TRBJ2-1 for the parts outside the CDR3, the full variable domain is DGGITQSPKYLFRKEGQNVTLSCEQNLNHDAMYWYRQDPGQGLRLIYYSQIVNDFQKGDIAEGYSVSREKKESFPLTVTSAQKNPTAFYLCASSILAGGNEQFFGPGTRLTVL.

The V and J genes are TRBV20-1 and TRBJ1-2; weak D call: TRBD1 (6 bases). Germline CDR1 is DFQATT and CDR2 is SNEGSKA (reference sequence). V lost 3 bases and J 7 bases, leaving 9 bases between the germline ends. CDR3 length equals 11 residues. The chain's CDR3 is CSARGHLGYTF. In DNA, the CDR3 is TGCAGTGCTAGGGGACATCTTGGCTACACCTTC.

This clone was seen just once. The chain recombines TRBV4-3 with TRBJ2-3; maybe TRBD1 (5 bases). The CDR3 sequence is 17 residues long. Germline-derived CDR1 and CDR2 are LGHNA and YSLEER. V lost 0 bases to trimming and J lost 0 bases, with 13 bases between them. CDR3 DNA sequence: TGCGCCAGCAGCCAAGAGACAGTTTCTACTAGCACAGATACGCAGTATTTT. It specifies CASSQETVSTSTDTQYF.

J is TRBJ1-2 and V is TRBV19; 7 bases fit TRBD1. CDR3 length: 14 amino acids. Unmatched junction bases numbered 9, after V lost 9 bases and J lost 2 bases. The germline V gene has CDR1 LNHDA and CDR2 SQIVND (reference sequence). CDR3 loop: CASHRDRLNYGYTF. In nucleotides, the CDR3 is TGTGCCAGCCATAGGGACAGACTAAACTATGGCTACACCTTC. The full variable domain, completed using reference TRBV19 and TRBJ1-2, is DGGITQSPKYLFRKEGQNVTLSCEQNLNHDAMYWYRQDPGQGLRLIYYSQIVNDFQKGDIAEGYSVSREKKESFPLTVTSAQKNPTAFYLCASHRDRLNYGYTFGSGTRLTVV.